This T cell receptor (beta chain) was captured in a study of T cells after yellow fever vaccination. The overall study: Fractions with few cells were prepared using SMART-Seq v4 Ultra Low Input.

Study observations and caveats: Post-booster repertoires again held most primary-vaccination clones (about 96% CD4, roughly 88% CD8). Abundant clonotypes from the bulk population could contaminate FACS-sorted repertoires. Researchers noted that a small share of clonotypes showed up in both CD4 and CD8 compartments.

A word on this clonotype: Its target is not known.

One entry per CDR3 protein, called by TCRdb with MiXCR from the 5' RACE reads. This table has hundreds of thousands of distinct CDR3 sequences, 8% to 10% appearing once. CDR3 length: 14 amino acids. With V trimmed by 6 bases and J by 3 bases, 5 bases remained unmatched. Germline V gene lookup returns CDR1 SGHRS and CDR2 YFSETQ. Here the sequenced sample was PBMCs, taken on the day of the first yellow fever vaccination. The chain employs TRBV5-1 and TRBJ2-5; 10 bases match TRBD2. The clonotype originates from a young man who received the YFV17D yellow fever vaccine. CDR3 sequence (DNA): TGCGCCAGCAAACCGGGACTAGCGAAAGAGACCCAGTACTTC. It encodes CASKPGLAKETQYF. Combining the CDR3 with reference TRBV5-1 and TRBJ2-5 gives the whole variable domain KAGVTQTPRYLIKTRGQQVTLSCSPISGHRSVSWYQQTPGQGLQFLFEYFSETQRNKGNFPGRFSGRQFSNSRSEMNVSTLELGDSALYLCASKPGLAKETQYFGPGTRLLVL.